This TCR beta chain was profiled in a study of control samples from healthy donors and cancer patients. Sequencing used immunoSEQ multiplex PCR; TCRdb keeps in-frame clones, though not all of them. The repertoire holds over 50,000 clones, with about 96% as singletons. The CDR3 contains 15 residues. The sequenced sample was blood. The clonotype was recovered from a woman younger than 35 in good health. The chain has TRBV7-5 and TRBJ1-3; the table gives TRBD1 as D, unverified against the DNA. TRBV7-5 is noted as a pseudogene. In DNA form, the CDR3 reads TGTGCCAGAAGCTTCCCACAGCTCTCTGGAAACACCATATATTTT. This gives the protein CARSFPQLSGNTIYF.